This T cell receptor (beta chain) was observed in a study of T cell repertoires in cytomegalovirus infection. About the research overall: Recently identified HLA-C-restricted CMV epitopes and well-studied HLA-B-restricted CMV epitopes were used by the study. Through public TCR beta signatures, both CMV infection and matching HLA type were indicated. General observations from the study: Totalled public TCR beta family frequency picked out people who carried CMV plus the relevant HLA. HLA-C-restricted TCR beta clonotypes specific for CMV led the ex vivo response.

Of note for this clonotype: The antigen is undetermined.

MiXCR, run by TCRdb on the reads, gives a single entry per CDR3 protein. The repertoire holds approximately 730,000 distinct CDR3 sequences, with almost 30% as singletons. The length of the CDR3 is 16 residues. Germline-derived CDR1 and CDR2 are ENHRY and SYGVKD. V was pared by 6 bases and J by 4 bases, with 6 bases of the junction left unmatched. This clonotype originated in a human donor in good health (CMV status not recorded). Some clones in this sample may be carry-over from other donors' samples. The genes are TRBV10-3 and TRBJ2-2, with TRBD2 identical over 12 bases. The input for sequencing was cultured CD8+ T cells from PBMCs, taken from culture after CMV antigen stimulation. The CDR3 sequence: CAISETSGGVTGELFF. The CDR3 DNA reads TGTGCCATCAGCGAGACTAGCGGGGGAGTCACCGGGGAGCTGTTTTTT.